The 13 T cell receptor beta chains reported below all come from one sample, sequenced in a study of T-cell reconstitution after alpha-beta-depleted transplantation in children. Construction of the TCRbeta library involved unique molecular identifiers. TCRdb reanalysed the PCR reads using MiXCR and keeps one entry per CDR3 protein. Of about 830,000 distinct CDR3 sequences in the sample, about 15% are singletons; the top ten hold 5%. The sample consisted of PBMCs, mostly from graft donor cells, taken 360 days after TCRalphabeta/CD19-depleted stem cell transplant. These receptors were collected from a male patient between 10 and 17 years old who had a stem cell transplant for acute lymphoblastic leukemia, so the T cells may come from the graft donor.

This clonotype was recorded only once. It is likely a read error, because the conserved phenylalanine at the end of the CDR3 is missing. The CDR3 DNA sequence: TGCGCCAGCAGCTTGGACGGGGGAGGCACTGAAGCTTTCTAT. Its translation is CASSLDGGGTEAFY. V and J are TRBV5-1 and TRBJ1-1; a weak D match, TRBD1 (5 bases). V lost 0 bases and J 4 bases, leaving 10 bases between the germline ends. Per germline, CDR1 SGHRS and CDR2 YFSETQ. CDR3 size: 14 residues.

This clonotype has at least ten counts. This chain joins TRBV7-9 and TRBJ2-7; TRBD2 agrees at 14 bases. CDR3 length: 15 amino acids. With V trimmed by 5 bases and J by 5 bases, 5 bases remained unmatched. Per germline, CDR1 SEHNR and CDR2 FQNEAQ (reference sequence). Here the CDR3 reads CASSLGTSGSDEQYF. CDR3 DNA sequence: TGTGCCAGCAGCCTAGGGACTAGCGGGAGCGACGAGCAGTACTTC.

This chain connects TRBV15 to TRBJ2-7; maybe TRBD2 (6 bases). Germline CDR1 and CDR2: LNHNV and YYDKDF (reference sequence). V lost 5 bases and J lost 0, with 14 bases in between. The CDR3 length is 15 residues. CDR3 sequence (DNA): TGTGCCACCAGCGGAAGACTAGTAAGCTCCTACGAGCAGTACTTC. This codes for CATSGRLVSSYEQYF.

The rearrangement uses TRBV2 and TRBJ2-5, with TRBD1 matching 7 bases. The ends lost 0 bases at V and 4 bases at J; junction bases unmatched: 5. The germline CDR1 and CDR2 sequences are SNHLY and FYNNEI. CDR3 length: 15 residues. In DNA, the CDR3 is TGTGCCAGCAGTGAAGCGTGGAAGGGGGCAGAGACCCAGTACTTC. It translates to CASSEAWKGAETQYF.

This clonotype was observed a handful of times. At one boundary the junction diverges from the germline segment, which might be a read error. The chain joins TRBV7-3 to TRBJ2-7; 7 bases are a match to TRBD2. Germline V gene lookup returns CDR1 SGHTA and CDR2 FQGTGA. The CDR3 totals 13 residues. This CDR3 is CASSFSPGGRISF. The CDR3 bases are TGTGCCAGCAGCTTTTCGCCCGGGGGGAGGATATCATTC.

In this sample, this clonotype turned up many times. The chain couples TRBV29-1 to TRBJ2-1; 9 nucleotides agree with TRBD2. The CDR3 extends over 14 amino acids. Germline V CDR1 and CDR2: SQVTM, ANQGSEA. J was trimmed by 8 bases and V by 4 bases; bases with no gene match: 9. CDR3 in DNA: TGCAGCGTTGCAACGCGGGAGGGGAGGTATGAGCAGTTCTTC. It translates to CSVATREGRYEQFF.

This clonotype was counted a few times. This sequence joins TRBV6-5 and TRBJ2-2; 7 bases are shared with TRBD2. Germline V gives CDR1 MNHEY, CDR2 SVGAGI. The CDR3 sequence is 16 residues long. Trimming removed 2 bases from V and 4 bases from J; junction bases left unmatched: 7. The CDR3 DNA reads TGTGCCAGCAGTTACCCTAGCGGCCACTCCACCGGGGAGCTGTTTTTT. Protein: CASSYPSGHSTGELFF.

V usage is TRBV7-9 and J usage is TRBJ2-1; 11 bases line up with TRBD2. The V gene end was trimmed by 3 bases and the J gene end by 5 bases; junction bases not matched to a gene: 3. CDR1 SEHNR and CDR2 FQNEAQ come from the germline V gene (reference sequence). There are 15 residues in the CDR3. The CDR3 DNA sequence: TGTGCCAGCAGCTTCCCTAGCGGGGGGAACAATGAGCAGTTCTTC. Its translation: CASSFPSGGNNEQFF.

This clonotype was seen only a few times. This chain links TRBV24-1 with TRBJ2-3; 8 bases are a match to TRBD1. The V and J ends lost 9 bases and 4 bases, in that order; junction bases with no gene match: 17. The V gene's germline CDR1 is KGHDR and CDR2 SFDVKD. The length of the CDR3 is 17 residues. The CDR3 DNA reads as TGTGCCACCTCGGAAACCAGGGGGCGCGGGTTGGCAGATACGCAGTATTTT. Protein product: CATSETRGRGLADTQYF.

At least ten counts were recorded for this clonotype. The chain recombines TRBV4-2 with TRBJ2-1; tentative D call: TRBD1 (6 bases). This CDR3 is 13 amino acids long. V shed 3 bases and J shed 15 bases, with 18 bases lying between them. Germline V gene lookup returns CDR1 LGHNA and CDR2 YNFKEQ. The CDR3 here is CASSHIVKGVWFF. CDR3 DNA sequence: TGTGCCAGCAGCCATATCGTAAAGGGGGTTTGGTTCTTC.

This chain connects TRBV6-1 to TRBJ1-6; D not certain. V lost 2 bases, J lost 4 bases, and 9 bases lay in between. The CDR3 is made up of 15 amino acids. CDR1 is MNHNS, CDR2 SASEGT, per germline. The CDR3 loop is CASSEWRVYNSPLHF. The CDR3 bases are TGTGCCAGCAGTGAATGGAGGGTTTATAATTCACCCCTCCACTTT.

The table lists this clonotype with many counts. V and J are TRBV29-1 and TRBJ2-7, with D unresolved. The germline CDR1 and CDR2 sequences are SQVTM and ANQGSEA. Trimming shortened V by 1 base and J by 1 base, and 8 bases separated the two germline ends. The CDR3 spans 13 residues. The CDR3 region is CSVEGGTSYEQYF. In DNA, the CDR3 is TGCAGCGTTGAAGGTGGCACATCCTACGAGCAGTACTTC.

This clonotype showed up many times. The chain uses TRBV24-1 and TRBJ2-7, with a possible D match to TRBD2 (6 bases). CDR3 length: 14 residues. Per the germline V gene, CDR1 is KGHDR and CDR2 is SFDVKD. V was cut by 5 bases and J by 2 bases, with 12 bases left in between. The CDR3 coding sequence is TGTGCCACCAGTGGTCTAGCGACTCCCTACGAGCAGTACTTC. The encoded protein is CATSGLATPYEQYF.